Listed below are T cell receptor beta chains from one sample, sequenced in a study of blood T cell repertoires in COVID-19. This table comes from immunoSEQ multiplex PCR, and its TCRdb copy is limited to in-frame clones, with some not included. Of around 200,000 clones in the sample, more than 70% were seen once. The specimen was PBMCs or T cells enriched from blood (not recorded which). These receptors were taken from a man aged 35 to 55 who had recovered from COVID-19. Both conserved end residues are part of each CDR3. D genes are given only for firm matches. Expanded clones get a size class; other rows say once, few or many, or leave the size out.

cdr3_aa: CAWSTGLAGADTQYF
cdr3_nt: TGTGCCTGGAGTACGGGACTAGCGGGAGCAGATACGCAGTATTTT
clone_size: NA
v_call: TRBV30
d_call: TRBD2
j_call: TRBJ2-3

cdr3_aa: CASSLSGSSSYNEQFF
cdr3_nt: TGTGCCAGCAGCTTGTCGGGGAGTAGCTCCTACAATGAGCAGTTCTTC
clone_size: NA
v_call: TRBV5-6
d_call: NA
j_call: TRBJ2-1

cdr3_aa: CASSLDRVSFGETQYF
cdr3_nt: TGTGCCAGCAGCTTAGATCGGGTGAGCTTTGGAGAGACCCAGTACTTC
clone_size: NA
v_call: TRBV11-3
d_call: NA
j_call: TRBJ2-5

cdr3_aa: CASSGSTGGSYEQYF
cdr3_nt: TGTGCCAGCAGCGGATCGACAGGGGGCTCCTACGAGCAGTACTTC
clone_size: NA
v_call: TRBV9
d_call: TRBD1
j_call: TRBJ2-7

cdr3_aa: CASSAGLPSHYGYTF
cdr3_nt: TGTGCCAGCAGTGCGGGACTCCCATCGCACTATGGCTACACCTTC
clone_size: NA
v_call: TRBV2
d_call: NA
j_call: TRBJ1-2

cdr3_aa: CASTPGQGLATYYNEQFF
cdr3_nt: TGTGCCAGCACCCCGGGACAGGGGCTCGCGACCTACTACAATGAGCAGTTCTTC
clone_size: NA
v_call: TRBV27
d_call: TRBD1
j_call: TRBJ2-1

cdr3_aa: CASSLSSTDTQYF
cdr3_nt: TGTGCCAGCAGTTTGTCCAGTACAGATACGCAGTATTTT
clone_size: NA
v_call: TRBV27
d_call: NA
j_call: TRBJ2-3

cdr3_aa: CASSSVPPTSGSRNEQFF
cdr3_nt: TGCGCCAGCAGCTCTGTGCCCCCGACTAGCGGGAGCCGCAATGAGCAGTTCTTC
clone_size: once
v_call: TRBV5-1
d_call: TRBD2
j_call: TRBJ2-1

cdr3_aa: CAGGYSNQPQHF
cdr3_nt: TGTGCCGGGGGGTATAGCAATCAGCCCCAGCATTTT
clone_size: NA
v_call: TRBV12-3/TRBV12-4
d_call: NA
j_call: TRBJ1-5

cdr3_aa: CAWRRTSGNHNEQFF
cdr3_nt: TGTGCCTGGAGAAGGACTAGCGGGAATCACAATGAGCAGTTCTTC
clone_size: NA
v_call: TRBV30
d_call: TRBD2
j_call: TRBJ2-1

cdr3_aa: CASSADRVDEAFF
cdr3_nt: TGTGCCAGCAGTGCTGACAGGGTCGATGAAGCTTTCTTT
clone_size: NA
v_call: TRBV2
d_call: TRBD1
j_call: TRBJ1-1

cdr3_aa: CASSLDGGNYGYTF
cdr3_nt: TGCGCCAGCAGCTTGGATGGCGGAAACTATGGCTACACCTTC
clone_size: NA
v_call: TRBV5-1
d_call: NA
j_call: TRBJ1-2

cdr3_aa: CASSLQWGDSPLHF
cdr3_nt: TGCGCCAGCAGCTTGCAGTGGGGAGATTCACCCCTCCACTTT
clone_size: few
v_call: TRBV5-1
d_call: NA
j_call: TRBJ1-6

cdr3_aa: CASRGIGDRAFEAFF
cdr3_nt: TGTGCCAGCAGGGGAATAGGGGACAGAGCCTTTGAAGCTTTCTTT
clone_size: NA
v_call: TRBV7-9
d_call: TRBD1
j_call: TRBJ1-1